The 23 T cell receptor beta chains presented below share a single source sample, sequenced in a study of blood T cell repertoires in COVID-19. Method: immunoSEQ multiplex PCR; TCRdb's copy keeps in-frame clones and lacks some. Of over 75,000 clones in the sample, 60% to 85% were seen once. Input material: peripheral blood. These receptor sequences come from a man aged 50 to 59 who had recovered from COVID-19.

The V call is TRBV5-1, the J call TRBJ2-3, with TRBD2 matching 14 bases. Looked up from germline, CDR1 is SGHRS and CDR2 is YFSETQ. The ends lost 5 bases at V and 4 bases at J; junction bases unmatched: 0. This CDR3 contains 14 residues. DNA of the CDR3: TGCGCCAGCAGGGGACTAGCGGGGGCAGATACGCAGTATTTT. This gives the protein CASRGLAGADTQYF.

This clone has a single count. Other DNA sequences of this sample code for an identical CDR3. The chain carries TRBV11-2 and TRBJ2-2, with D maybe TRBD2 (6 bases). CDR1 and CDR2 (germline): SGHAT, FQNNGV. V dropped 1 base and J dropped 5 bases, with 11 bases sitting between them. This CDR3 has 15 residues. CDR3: CASSLGGGRTGELFF. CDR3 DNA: TGTGCCAGCAGCTTAGGTGGGGGGAGAACCGGGGAGCTGTTTTTT.

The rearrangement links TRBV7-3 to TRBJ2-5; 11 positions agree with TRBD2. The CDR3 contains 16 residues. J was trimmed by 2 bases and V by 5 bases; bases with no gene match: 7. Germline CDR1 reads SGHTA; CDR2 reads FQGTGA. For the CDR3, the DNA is TGTGCCAGCAGCCCAAGCTTAGCGGGGGGGCAAGAGACCCAGTACTTC. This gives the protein CASSPSLAGGQETQYF.

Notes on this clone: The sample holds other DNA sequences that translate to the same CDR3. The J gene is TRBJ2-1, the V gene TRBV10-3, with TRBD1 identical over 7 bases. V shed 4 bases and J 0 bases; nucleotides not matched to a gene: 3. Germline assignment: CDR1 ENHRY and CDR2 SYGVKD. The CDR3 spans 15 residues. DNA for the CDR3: TGTGCCATCAGTGGGACAGGTAGCTCCTACAATGAGCAGTTCTTC. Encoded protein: CAISGTGSSYNEQFF.

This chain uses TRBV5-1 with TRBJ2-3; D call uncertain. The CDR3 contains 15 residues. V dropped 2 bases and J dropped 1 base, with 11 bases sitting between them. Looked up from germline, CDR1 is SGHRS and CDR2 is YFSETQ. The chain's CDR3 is CASSFPAGRTDTQYF. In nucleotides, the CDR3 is TGCGCCAGCAGCTTCCCCGCAGGTCGCACAGATACGCAGTATTTT.

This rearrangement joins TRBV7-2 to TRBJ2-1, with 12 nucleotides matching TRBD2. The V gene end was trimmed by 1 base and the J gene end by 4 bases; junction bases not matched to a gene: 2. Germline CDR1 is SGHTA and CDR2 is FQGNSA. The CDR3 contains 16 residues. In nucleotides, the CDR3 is TGTGCCAGCAGCTTAGTTGGGACTAGCGGGTACAATGAGCAGTTCTTC. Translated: CASSLVGTSGYNEQFF.

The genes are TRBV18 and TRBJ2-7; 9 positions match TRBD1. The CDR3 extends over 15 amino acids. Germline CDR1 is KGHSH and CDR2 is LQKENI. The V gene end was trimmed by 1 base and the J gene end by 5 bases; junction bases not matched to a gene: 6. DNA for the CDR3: TGTGCCAGCTCACCACTTACGGGACAGGGTAACGAGCAGTACTTC. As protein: CASSPLTGQGNEQYF.

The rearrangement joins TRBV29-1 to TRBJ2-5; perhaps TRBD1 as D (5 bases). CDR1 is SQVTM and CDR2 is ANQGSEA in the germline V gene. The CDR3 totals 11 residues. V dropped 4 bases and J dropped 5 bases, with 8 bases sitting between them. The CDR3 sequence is CSVARAETQYF. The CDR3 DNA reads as TGCAGCGTTGCCAGGGCGGAGACCCAGTACTTC.

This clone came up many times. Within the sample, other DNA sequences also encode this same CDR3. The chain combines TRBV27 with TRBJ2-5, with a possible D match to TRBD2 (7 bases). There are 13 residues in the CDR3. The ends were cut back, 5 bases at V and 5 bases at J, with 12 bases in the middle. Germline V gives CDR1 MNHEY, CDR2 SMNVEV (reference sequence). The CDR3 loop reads CASSRGAWETQYF. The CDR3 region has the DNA TGTGCCAGCAGTCGGGGGGCTTGGGAGACCCAGTACTTC.

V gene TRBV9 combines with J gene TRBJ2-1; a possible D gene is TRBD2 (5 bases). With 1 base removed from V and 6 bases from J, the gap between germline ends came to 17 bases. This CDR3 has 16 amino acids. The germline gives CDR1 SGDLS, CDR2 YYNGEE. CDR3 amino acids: CASSVYRTSATNEQFF. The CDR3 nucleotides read TGTGCCAGCAGCGTATATAGGACTTCCGCTACCAATGAGCAGTTCTTC.

The chain's CDR3 is CASSLRSSADTQYF. CDR3 sequence (DNA): TGCGCCAGCAGCTTGCGAAGTAGTGCAGATACGCAGTATTTT. V is TRBV5-1 and J is TRBJ2-3; D call uncertain. CDR1 and CDR2 from the germline V gene are SGHRS and YFSETQ. This CDR3 has 14 amino acids. V dropped 1 base and J dropped 4 bases, with 10 bases sitting between them.

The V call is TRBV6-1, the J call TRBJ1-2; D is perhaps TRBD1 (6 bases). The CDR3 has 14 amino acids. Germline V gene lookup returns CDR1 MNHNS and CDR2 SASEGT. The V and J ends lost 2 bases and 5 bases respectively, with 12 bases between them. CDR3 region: CASSELWQGYGYTF. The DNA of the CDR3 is TGTGCCAGCAGTGAACTTTGGCAGGGGTATGGCTACACCTTC.

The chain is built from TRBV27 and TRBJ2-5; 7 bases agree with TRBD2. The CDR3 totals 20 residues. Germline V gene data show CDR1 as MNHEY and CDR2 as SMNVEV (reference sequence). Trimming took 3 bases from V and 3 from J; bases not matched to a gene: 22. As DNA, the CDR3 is TGTGCCAGCAGTTTGAGGCCAGTAGCGCGATCGGCGGGAGTAAAAGAGACCCAGTACTTC. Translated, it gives CASSLRPVARSAGVKETQYF.

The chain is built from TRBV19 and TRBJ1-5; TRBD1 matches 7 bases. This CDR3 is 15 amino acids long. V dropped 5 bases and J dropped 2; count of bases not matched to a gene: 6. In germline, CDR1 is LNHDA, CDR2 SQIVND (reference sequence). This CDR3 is CASSSDRVGNQPQHF. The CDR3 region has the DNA TGTGCCAGTAGTTCCGACAGGGTTGGCAATCAGCCCCAGCATTTT. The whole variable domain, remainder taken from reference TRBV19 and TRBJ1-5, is DGGITQSPKYLFRKEGQNVTLSCEQNLNHDAMYWYRQDPGQGLRLIYYSQIVNDFQKGDIAEGYSVSREKKESFPLTVTSAQKNPTAFYLCASSSDRVGNQPQHFGDGTRLSIL.

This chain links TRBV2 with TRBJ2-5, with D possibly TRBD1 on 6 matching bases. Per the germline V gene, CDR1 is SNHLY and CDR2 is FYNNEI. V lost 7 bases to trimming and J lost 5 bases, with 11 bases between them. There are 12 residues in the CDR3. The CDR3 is CASTLDRETQYF. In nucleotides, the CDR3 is TGTGCCAGCACCCTCGACAGGGAGACCCAGTACTTC.

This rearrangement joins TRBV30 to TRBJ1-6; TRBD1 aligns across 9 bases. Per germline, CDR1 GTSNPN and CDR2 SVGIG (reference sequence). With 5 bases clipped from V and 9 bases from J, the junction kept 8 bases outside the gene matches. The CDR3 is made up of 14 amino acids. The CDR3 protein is CAWGPGQGSSPLHF. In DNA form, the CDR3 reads TGTGCCTGGGGCCCAGGACAGGGGAGTTCACCCCTCCACTTT.

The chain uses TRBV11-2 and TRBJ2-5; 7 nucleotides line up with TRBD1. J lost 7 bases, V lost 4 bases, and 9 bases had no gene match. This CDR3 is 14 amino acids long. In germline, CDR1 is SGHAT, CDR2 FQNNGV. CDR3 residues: CASSSDRAKGTQYF. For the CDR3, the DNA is TGTGCCAGCAGCTCAGACAGGGCCAAGGGGACCCAGTACTTC.

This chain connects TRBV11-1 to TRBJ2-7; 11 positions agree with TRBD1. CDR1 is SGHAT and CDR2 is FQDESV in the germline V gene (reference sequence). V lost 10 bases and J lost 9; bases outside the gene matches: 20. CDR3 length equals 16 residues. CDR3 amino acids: CAILGVGTGGNKGQYF. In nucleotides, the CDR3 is TGTGCCATCCTCGGGGTCGGGACAGGGGGGAATAAAGGGCAGTACTTC.

The CDR3 protein is CASGSGQGGTGELFF. DNA of the CDR3: TGTGCTAGTGGTTCCGGACAGGGTGGGACCGGGGAGCTGTTTTTT. The chain has TRBV12-5 and TRBJ2-2; 8 nucleotides agree with TRBD1. Unmatched junction bases numbered 6, after V lost 4 bases and J lost 5 bases. CDR1 LGHNT and CDR2 FRNRAP come from the germline V gene. The CDR3 length is 15 residues.

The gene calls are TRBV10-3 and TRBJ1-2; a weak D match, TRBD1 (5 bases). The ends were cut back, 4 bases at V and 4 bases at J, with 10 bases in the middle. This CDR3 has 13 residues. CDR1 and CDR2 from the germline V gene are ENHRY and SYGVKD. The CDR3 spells CAISARDSYGYTF. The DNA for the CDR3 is TGTGCCATCAGTGCCAGGGATAGCTATGGCTACACCTTC.

This chain's CDR3 is CATTPDRGGYNEQFF. For the CDR3, the DNA is TGTGCCACCACCCCGGACAGGGGAGGCTACAATGAGCAGTTCTTC. The chain has TRBV19 and TRBJ2-1; TRBD1 matches at 9 bases. The CDR3 sequence is 15 residues long. In germline, CDR1 is LNHDA, CDR2 SQIVND (reference sequence). V dropped 10 bases and J dropped 3; count of bases not matched to a gene: 10.

The CDR3 here is CASSVAAGSTDTQYF. The CDR3 nucleotides read TGTGCCAGCAGCGTAGCCGCAGGAAGCACAGATACGCAGTATTTT. The chain is built from TRBV9 and TRBJ2-3; no clear D. Germline V lookup: CDR1 SGDLS, CDR2 YYNGEE. This CDR3 comprises 15 residues. Trimming left V 0 bases short and J 0 bases short, with 8 bases between.

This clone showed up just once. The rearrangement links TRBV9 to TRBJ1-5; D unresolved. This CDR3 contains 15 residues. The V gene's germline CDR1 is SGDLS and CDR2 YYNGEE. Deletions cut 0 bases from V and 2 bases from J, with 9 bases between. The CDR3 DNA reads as TGTGCCAGCAGCGTAGGAGGATTCGGCAATCAGCCCCAGCATTTT. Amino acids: CASSVGGFGNQPQHF.